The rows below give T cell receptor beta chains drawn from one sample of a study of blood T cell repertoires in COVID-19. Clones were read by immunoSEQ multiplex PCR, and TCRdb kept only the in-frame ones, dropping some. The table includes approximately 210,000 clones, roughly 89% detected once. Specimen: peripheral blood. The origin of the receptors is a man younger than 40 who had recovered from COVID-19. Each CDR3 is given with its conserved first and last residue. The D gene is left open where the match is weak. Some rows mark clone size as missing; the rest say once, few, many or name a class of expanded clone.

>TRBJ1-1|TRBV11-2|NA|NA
TGTGCCAGCAGCTCCCTCCGTATGGCTTTCTTT
CASSSLRMAFF
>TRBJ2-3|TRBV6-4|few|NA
TGTGCCAGCAGCCCTCTAGCGAGCACAGATACGCAGTATTTT
CASSPLASTDTQYF
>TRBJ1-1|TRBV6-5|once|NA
TGTGCCAGCAGTTACCTGTCTGAGATCCAGAACACTGAAGCTTTCTTT
CASSYLSEIQNTEAFF
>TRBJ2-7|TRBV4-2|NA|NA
TGTGCCAGCAGCCAAGATAATAGGGGGGGCCGCGACGAGCAGTACTTC
CASSQDNRGGRDEQYF
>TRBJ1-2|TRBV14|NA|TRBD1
TGTGCCAGCAGCCTCCGGGACAGGGGGATCTTTAACTATGGCTACACCTTC
CASSLRDRGIFNYGYTF
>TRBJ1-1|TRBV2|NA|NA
TGTGCCAGCATATTGACAGAAACGAACACTGAAGCTTTCTTT
CASILTETNTEAFF
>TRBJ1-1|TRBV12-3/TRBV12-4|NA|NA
TGTGCCAGCAGTCCTCAACAGGGAGCCGAAGCTTTCTTT
CASSPQQGAEAFF
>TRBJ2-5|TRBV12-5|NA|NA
TGTGCTAGTGGTTTGGTACGAGGGGGATCCCAAGAGACCCAGTACTTC
CASGLVRGGSQETQYF
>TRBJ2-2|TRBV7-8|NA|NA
TGTGCCAGCAGGATTAATTCGGACAGTTTTTACACCGGGGAGCTGTTTTTT
CASRINSDSFYTGELFF
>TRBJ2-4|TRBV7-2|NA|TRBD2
TGTGCCAGCAGCTTATGGGAGGGCAAAAACATTCAGTACTTC
CASSLWEGKNIQYF
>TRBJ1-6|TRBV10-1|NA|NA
TGCGCCAGCAGTGGGGGACTCCGAGGTTCACCCCTCCACTTT
CASSGGLRGSPLHF
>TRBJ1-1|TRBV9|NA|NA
TGTGCCAGCAGCGGCCTAATGAACACTGAAGCTTTCTTT
CASSGLMNTEAFF
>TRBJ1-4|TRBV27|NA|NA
TGTGCCAGCAGTTTCTCCGGGTATGAAAAACTGTTTTTT
CASSFSGYEKLFF
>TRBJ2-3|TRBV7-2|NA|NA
TGTGCCAGCAGCCTTTCAGGGGTGGGCACAGATACGCAGTATTTT
CASSLSGVGTDTQYF
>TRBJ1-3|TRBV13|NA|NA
TGTGCCAGCAGCAGAGAAGGGGCTGGAAACACCATATATTTT
CASSREGAGNTIYF
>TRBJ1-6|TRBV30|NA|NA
TGTGCCTGGGGGAACCTAAATTCACCCCTCCACTTT
CAWGNLNSPLHF
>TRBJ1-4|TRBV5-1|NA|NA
TGCGCCAGCAGCCCGCAGGGTTCGGGTAATGAAAAACTGTTTTTT
CASSPQGSGNEKLFF
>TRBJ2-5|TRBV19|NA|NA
TGTGCCAGTAGTATAGTAGGCAGGGCCCAAGAGACCCAGTACTTC
CASSIVGRAQETQYF
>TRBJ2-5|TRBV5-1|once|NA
TGCGCCAGCAGCCATCCGGGAGACCAAGAGACCCAGTACTTC
CASSHPGDQETQYF
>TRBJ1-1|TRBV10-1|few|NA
TGCGCCAGCAGTGAGACAGGTTACACTGAAGCTTTCTTT
CASSETGYTEAFF
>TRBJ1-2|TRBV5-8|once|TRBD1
TGTGCCAGCAGCTTAACCGGGACAGAGTGGGACTATGGCTACACCTTC
CASSLTGTEWDYGYTF
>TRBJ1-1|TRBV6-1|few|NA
TGTGCCAGCAGTGGTGGCAGGTGGTCTGAGAACACTGAAGCTTTCTTT
CASSGGRWSENTEAFF
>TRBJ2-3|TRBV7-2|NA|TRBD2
TGTGCCAGCAGCTTAGCCCGGGCTAGCGGGGGATCGACAGATACGCAGTATTTT
CASSLARASGGSTDTQYF
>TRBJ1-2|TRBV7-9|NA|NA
TGTGCCAGCAGTTCTAATCAGGGGCTCGGTAGCGGCTACACCTTC
CASSSNQGLGSGYTF
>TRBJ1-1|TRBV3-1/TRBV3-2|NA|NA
TGTGCCAGCAGCCAAGTGCCCGGGACTGAAGCTTTCTTT
CASSQVPGTEAFF
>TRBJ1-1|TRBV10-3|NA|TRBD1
TGTGCCGCAAACAGGGGGGGTACTGAAGCTTTCTTT
CAANRGGTEAFF
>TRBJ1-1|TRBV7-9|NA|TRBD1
TGTGCCAGCAGCTTAAGGGACTCAGGGGGAGCTTTCTTT
CASSLRDSGGAFF
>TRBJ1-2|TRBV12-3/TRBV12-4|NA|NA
TGTGCCAGCAGTTCGACAGGCTACTATGGCTACACCTTC
CASSSTGYYGYTF
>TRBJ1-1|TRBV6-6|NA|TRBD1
TGTGCCAGCATTCCCGGACAGGGGAGGGCTGAAGCTTTCTTT
CASIPGQGRAEAFF
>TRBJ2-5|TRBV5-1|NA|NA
TGCGCCAGCAGCTTGTTGGGCCTGTTGGAAGAGACCCAGTACTTC
CASSLLGLLEETQYF
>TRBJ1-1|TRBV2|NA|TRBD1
TGTGCCAGCAGCCTACAGGGGGCGCAAACTGAAGCTTTCTTT
CASSLQGAQTEAFF
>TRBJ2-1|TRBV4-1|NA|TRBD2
TGCGCCAGCAGCCAAGATATGGGAGCGGGGGGAAGCCGATTCGGTGAGCAGTTCTTC
CASSQDMGAGGSRFGEQFF
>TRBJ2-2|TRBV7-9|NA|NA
TGTGCCAGCAGCTTGGAGGGGCGGTTAAGTGGGGAGCTGTTTTTT
CASSLEGRLSGELFF
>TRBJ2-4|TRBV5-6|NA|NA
TGTGCCAGCAGCTTGGGTGGGGCAGCTTACTTC
CASSLGGAAYF